These T cell receptor beta chains were read from a single sample in a study of molecular identifiers for immune sequencing clone quantification. Using its own MiXCR run on the PCR reads, TCRdb lists one record per CDR3 protein. The table has 350,000 or so distinct CDR3 sequences, roughly a fifth seen once. Sequenced: naive CD8+ T cells from blood, with Jurkat cell RNA spiked in. The receptors come from a human donor in good health. Some libraries in this study had Jurkat cell RNA spiked in. Both conserved end residues are part of each CDR3. D genes are given only for firm matches. Clone size is stated in some rows and not others, as once, few, many or a class when expanded.

J gene: TRBJ2-2; D gene: TRBD1; clone size: once; V gene: TRBV28; CDR3 protein: CASSRSRGTGGTGELFF; CDR3 DNA: TGTGCCAGCAGTAGAAGTCGGGGGACAGGGGGCACCGGGGAGCTGTTTTTT
J gene: TRBJ2-2; D gene: -; clone size: -; V gene: TRBV6-1; CDR3 protein: CASSPKVVLDTGELFF; CDR3 DNA: TGTGCCAGCTCACCCAAGGTCGTCCTGGACACCGGGGAGCTGTTTTTT
J gene: TRBJ2-6; D gene: -; clone size: many; V gene: TRBV7-8; CDR3 protein: CASPTGTGANVLTF; CDR3 DNA: TGTGCCAGCCCTACAGGGACTGGGGCCAACGTCCTGACTTTC
J gene: TRBJ1-6; D gene: TRBD1; clone size: many; V gene: TRBV6-5; CDR3 protein: CASSYSGTGIGSYNSPLHF; CDR3 DNA: TGTGCCAGCAGTTACTCCGGGACAGGGATAGGTAGTTATAATTCACCCCTCCACTTT
J gene: TRBJ1-3; D gene: -; clone size: -; V gene: TRBV12-3/TRBV12-4; CDR3 protein: CASSPSVGTLNTIYF; CDR3 DNA: TGTGCCAGCAGTCCCTCCGTGGGGACATTAAACACCATATATTTT
J gene: TRBJ1-1; D gene: TRBD1; clone size: many; V gene: TRBV7-8; CDR3 protein: CATRTGATNTEAFF; CDR3 DNA: TGTGCCACCCGGACAGGGGCCACGAACACTGAAGCTTTCTTT
J gene: TRBJ1-6; D gene: TRBD1; clone size: many; V gene: TRBV19; CDR3 protein: CASTSWAGGVSPLHF; CDR3 DNA: TGTGCCAGTACCAGCTGGGCAGGGGGCGTTTCACCCCTCCACTTT
J gene: TRBJ2-5; D gene: -; clone size: many; V gene: TRBV28; CDR3 protein: CASSPPGDPYQETQYF; CDR3 DNA: TGTGCCAGCAGTCCTCCGGGGGACCCGTACCAAGAGACCCAGTACTTC
J gene: TRBJ2-1; D gene: -; clone size: -; V gene: TRBV5-1; CDR3 protein: CAGSSPRTDCNEQFF; CDR3 DNA: TGCGCCGGCAGCTCCCCGAGGACTGACTGCAATGAGCAGTTCTTC
J gene: TRBJ2-5; D gene: -; clone size: many; V gene: TRBV5-1; CDR3 protein: CASSLLDSMRETQYF; CDR3 DNA: TGCGCCAGCAGCTTACTGGACTCGATGAGGGAGACCCAGTACTTC
J gene: TRBJ2-3; D gene: TRBD1; clone size: many; V gene: TRBV7-6; CDR3 protein: CASPCRDREMADTQYF; CDR3 DNA: TGTGCCAGCCCCTGCCGGGACAGGGAAATGGCAGATACGCAGTATTTT
J gene: TRBJ1-5; D gene: -; clone size: many; V gene: TRBV5-6; CDR3 protein: CASSFWGSVEGTSNQPQHF; CDR3 DNA: TGTGCCAGCAGCTTCTGGGGGTCGGTGGAAGGGACTAGCAATCAGCCCCAGCATTTT
J gene: TRBJ2-3; D gene: TRBD2; clone size: few; V gene: TRBV30; CDR3 protein: CASLGLAGGLDTQYF; CDR3 DNA: TGTGCCTCCCTAGGACTAGCGGGAGGTTTAGATACGCAGTATTTT
J gene: TRBJ2-4; D gene: -; clone size: many; V gene: TRBV12-3/TRBV12-4; CDR3 protein: CASSPSGHIAKNIQYF; CDR3 DNA: TGTGCCAGCAGCCCCTCGGGACATATAGCCAAAAACATTCAGTACTTC
J gene: TRBJ1-3; D gene: -; clone size: many; V gene: TRBV12-3/TRBV12-4; CDR3 protein: CASSLASGNTIYF; CDR3 DNA: TGTGCCAGCAGCTTGGCGTCGGGAAACACCATATATTTT
J gene: TRBJ1-2; D gene: TRBD1; clone size: many; V gene: TRBV5-4; CDR3 protein: CASSDVTGRANYGYTF; CDR3 DNA: TGTGCCAGCAGTGATGTGACAGGGCGAGCTAACTATGGCTACACCTTC
J gene: TRBJ2-7; D gene: -; clone size: many; V gene: TRBV6-1; CDR3 protein: CASMEAGYEQYF; CDR3 DNA: TGTGCCAGCATGGAGGCAGGGTACGAGCAGTACTTC
J gene: TRBJ2-4; D gene: TRBD1; clone size: many; V gene: TRBV28; CDR3 protein: CASSSLQGSKNIQYF; CDR3 DNA: TGTGCCAGCAGTTCTCTACAGGGGAGTAAAAACATTCAGTACTTC
J gene: TRBJ2-3; D gene: -; clone size: many; V gene: TRBV28; CDR3 protein: CASEDRERTDTQYF; CDR3 DNA: TGTGCCAGCGAGGACAGAGAAAGAACAGATACGCAGTATTTT
J gene: TRBJ2-7; D gene: -; clone size: many; V gene: TRBV6-2/TRBV6-3; CDR3 protein: CASSYTPWSPGQDYEQYF; CDR3 DNA: TGTGCCAGCAGTTACACTCCGTGGTCCCCGGGACAAGATTACGAGCAGTACTTC
J gene: TRBJ1-1; D gene: -; clone size: few; V gene: TRBV6-2/TRBV6-3; CDR3 protein: CASSYSRLGAMNTEAFF; CDR3 DNA: TGTGCCAGCAGTTACTCGAGATTGGGAGCAATGAACACTGAAGCTTTCTTT
J gene: TRBJ2-3; D gene: -; clone size: -; V gene: TRBV19; CDR3 protein: CASSIQGAPSTDTQYF; CDR3 DNA: TGTGCCAGTAGTATACAGGGAGCACCTAGCACAGATACGCAGTATTTT
J gene: TRBJ2-7; D gene: -; clone size: many; V gene: TRBV13; CDR3 protein: CASSPRGSWYEQYF; CDR3 DNA: TGTGCCAGCAGCCCCCGGGGTAGTTGGTACGAGCAGTACTTC
J gene: TRBJ1-6; D gene: -; clone size: many; V gene: TRBV20-1; CDR3 protein: CSARDLESLNSPLHF; CDR3 DNA: TGCAGTGCTAGGGATTTGGAGTCCCTTAATTCACCCCTCCACTTT
J gene: TRBJ2-7; D gene: -; clone size: -; V gene: TRBV4-3; CDR3 protein: CASSQDLVIFYEQYF; CDR3 DNA: TGCGCCAGCAGCCAAGACTTAGTAATTTTTTACGAGCAGTACTTC
J gene: TRBJ2-7; D gene: TRBD1; clone size: many; V gene: TRBV27; CDR3 protein: CASSLQGPYEQYF; CDR3 DNA: TGTGCCAGCAGCCTACAGGGGCCCTACGAGCAGTACTTC
J gene: TRBJ2-3; D gene: -; clone size: few; V gene: TRBV27; CDR3 protein: CASSLGHSTDTQYF; CDR3 DNA: TGTGCCAGCAGTTTAGGACATAGCACAGATACGCAGTATTTT
J gene: TRBJ1-5; D gene: TRBD1; clone size: -; V gene: TRBV6-2/TRBV6-3; CDR3 protein: CASSGDSSNQPQHF; CDR3 DNA: TGTGCCAGCAGTGGGGACAGCTCGAATCAGCCCCAGCATTTT
J gene: TRBJ2-1; D gene: TRBD2; clone size: many; V gene: TRBV29-1; CDR3 protein: CSVVDPAGVYEQFF; CDR3 DNA: TGCAGCGTTGTTGATCCAGCGGGAGTGTATGAGCAGTTCTTC
J gene: TRBJ1-1; D gene: -; clone size: few; V gene: TRBV12-5; CDR3 protein: CASGLFGAPEAFF; CDR3 DNA: TGTGCTAGTGGTTTATTTGGAGCTCCTGAAGCTTTCTTT
J gene: TRBJ1-6; D gene: TRBD1; clone size: many; V gene: TRBV4-1; CDR3 protein: CASSAGQATNSPLHF; CDR3 DNA: TGCGCCAGCAGCGCGGGACAGGCCACCAATTCACCCCTCCACTTT
J gene: TRBJ2-4; D gene: TRBD1; clone size: few; V gene: TRBV14; CDR3 protein: CASSPWTGENIQYF; CDR3 DNA: TGTGCCAGCAGCCCATGGACAGGGGAAAACATTCAGTACTTC
J gene: TRBJ2-7; D gene: TRBD1; clone size: -; V gene: TRBV28; CDR3 protein: CASSAGTGISYEQYF; CDR3 DNA: TGTGCCAGCAGCGCCGGGACAGGGATATCCTACGAGCAGTACTTC
J gene: TRBJ1-1; D gene: -; clone size: many; V gene: TRBV30; CDR3 protein: CAWSTGRVNTEAFF; CDR3 DNA: TGTGCCTGGAGTACCGGACGGGTGAACACTGAAGCTTTCTTT
J gene: TRBJ1-5; D gene: TRBD1; clone size: many; V gene: TRBV30; CDR3 protein: CACQGGDQPQHF; CDR3 DNA: TGTGCCTGCCAGGGGGGTGACCAGCCCCAGCATTTT
J gene: TRBJ1-2; D gene: -; clone size: many; V gene: TRBV28; CDR3 protein: CASSSTYGYTF; CDR3 DNA: TGTGCCAGCAGTTCAACCTATGGCTACACCTTC
J gene: TRBJ2-1; D gene: -; clone size: many; V gene: TRBV12-3/TRBV12-4; CDR3 protein: CASSETEPEQFF; CDR3 DNA: TGTGCCAGCAGCGAAACTGAGCCCGAGCAGTTCTTC
J gene: TRBJ1-1; D gene: TRBD1; clone size: -; V gene: TRBV10-2; CDR3 protein: CASTGTGPGNTEAFF; CDR3 DNA: TGCGCCAGCACTGGGACAGGCCCAGGGAACACTGAAGCTTTCTTT
J gene: TRBJ2-7; D gene: TRBD1; clone size: many; V gene: TRBV6-5; CDR3 protein: CASSYENRGVLYEQYF; CDR3 DNA: TGTGCCAGCAGTTACGAAAACAGGGGAGTGCTCTACGAGCAGTACTTC
J gene: TRBJ2-3; D gene: -; clone size: many; V gene: TRBV2; CDR3 protein: CASSEISVRHTDTQYF; CDR3 DNA: TGTGCCAGCAGTGAAATTTCTGTGAGACACACAGATACGCAGTATTTT
J gene: TRBJ1-5; D gene: -; clone size: -; V gene: TRBV6-6; CDR3 protein: CASSYLSGGDQPQHF; CDR3 DNA: TGTGCCAGCAGTTATTTATCTGGAGGCGATCAGCCCCAGCATTTT
J gene: TRBJ2-7; D gene: -; clone size: many; V gene: TRBV12-3/TRBV12-4; CDR3 protein: CASSFTRDSWQYF; CDR3 DNA: TGTGCCAGCAGTTTTACACGGGATTCCTGGCAGTACTTC
J gene: TRBJ2-3; D gene: -; clone size: -; V gene: TRBV11-2; CDR3 protein: CASNHPTGDTQYF; CDR3 DNA: TGTGCCAGCAACCACCCCACCGGGGATACGCAGTATTTT
J gene: TRBJ2-3; D gene: TRBD1; clone size: few; V gene: TRBV7-9; CDR3 protein: CASSFTDRVFSGTQYF; CDR3 DNA: TGTGCCAGCAGCTTTACAGACAGGGTGTTTTCAGGTACGCAGTATTTT
J gene: TRBJ2-3; D gene: TRBD2; clone size: many; V gene: TRBV5-1; CDR3 protein: CASSSWLAGSTDTQYF; CDR3 DNA: TGCGCCAGCAGCTCCTGGCTAGCGGGGAGCACAGATACGCAGTATTTT
J gene: TRBJ1-1; D gene: -; clone size: many; V gene: TRBV30; CDR3 protein: CAWTRTNTEAFF; CDR3 DNA: TGTGCCTGGACCAGGACGAACACTGAAGCTTTCTTT
J gene: TRBJ2-3; D gene: -; clone size: -; V gene: TRBV19; CDR3 protein: CASSMIYGGGTDTQYF; CDR3 DNA: TGTGCCAGTAGCATGATATATGGGGGAGGCACAGATACGCAGTATTTT